These 28 T cell receptor beta chains came from one sample sequenced in a study of control samples from healthy donors and cancer patients. Produced via immunoSEQ multiplex PCR; TCRdb's table is partial and in-frame only. The sample holds some 130,000 clones; 89% are singletons and the top ten take 6% to 9.5%. Sequenced sample: PBMCs. These receptors were taken from a man aged 45 to 65 with head and neck cancer.

The DNA of the CDR3 is TGCGCCAGCAGCTTGGAGGGAAATAGCAATCAGCCCCAGCATTTT. Protein product: CASSLEGNSNQPQHF. This rearrangement joins TRBV5-1 to TRBJ1-5; D call uncertain. The CDR3 has 15 residues. Germline V gives CDR1 SGHRS, CDR2 YFSETQ. V gave up 0 bases and J gave up 0 bases, with 7 bases separating them.

The V gene is TRBV28, the J gene TRBJ1-2, with D possibly TRBD1 on 5 matching bases. V was clipped by 8 bases and J by 4 bases, with 11 bases between them. Looked up from germline, CDR1 is MDHEN and CDR2 is SYDVKM. The CDR3 spans 12 residues. CDR3: CASGGASYGYTF. The CDR3 region has the DNA TGTGCCAGCGGCGGGGCGAGCTATGGCTACACCTTC.

CDR3 sequence (DNA): TGCGCCAGCAGGCCCGGGACCATCAACAATGAGCAGTTCTTC. Translated: CASRPGTINNEQFF. The chain combines TRBV10-2 with TRBJ2-1, with D tentatively TRBD1 or TRBD2 (5 bases each). Trimming took 6 bases from V and 5 from J, leaving 14 bases between them. Germline CDR1 reads WSHSY; CDR2 reads SAAADI. The CDR3 extends over 14 amino acids.

V and J are TRBV23-1 and TRBJ2-1, with 11 positions matching TRBD2. Being an ORF, TRBV23-1 has a function that is uncertain. The CDR3 is 19 amino acids. Trimming at V came to 2 bases and at J to 0 bases, leaving 9 bases not matched to a gene. The CDR3 nucleotides are TGCGCCAGCAGTCAACCCATATCTAGCGGGAGGAGCTCCTACAATGAGCAGTTCTTC. Residues: CASSQPISSGRSSYNEQFF.

This chain uses TRBV21-1 with TRBJ2-7; the table assigns TRBD1, which was not confirmed against the DNA. TRBV21-1 is a documented pseudogene. CDR3 size: 20 residues. Written as DNA, the CDR3 is TGTGCCAGCAGCATCTTGGGGGCAGTGTGCTTTTTCTTAAACGTCTACGAGCAGTACTTC. Translating it yields CASSILGAVCFFLNVYEQYF.

This clone appeared a few times. The chain has TRBV7-8 and TRBJ2-1; 11 bases are a match to TRBD2. V was pared by 5 bases and J by 3 bases, with 3 bases of the junction left unmatched. CDR1 SGHVS and CDR2 FQNEAQ come from the germline V gene. The CDR3 extends over 15 amino acids. In DNA, the CDR3 is TGTGCCAGCAGCGCAACTAGCGGGGGCTACAATGAGCAGTTCTTC. Residues: CASSATSGGYNEQFF.

The V and J genes are TRBV19 and TRBJ2-7; 7 bases map to TRBD1. Germline-derived CDR1 and CDR2 are LNHDA and SQIVND (reference sequence). The CDR3 consists of 14 residues. The trim removed 4 bases at V and 6 bases at J, leaving 9 bases unmatched. The CDR3 nucleotides are TGTGCCAGTAGTACACAGGGGTATACGGGCGAGCAGTACTTC. Translating it yields CASSTQGYTGEQYF.

The J gene is TRBJ2-4, the V gene TRBV6-5; a possible D gene is TRBD1 (6 bases). The germline V gene encodes CDR1 MNHEY and CDR2 SVGAGI. The CDR3 covers 15 residues. Trimming removed 8 bases from V and 2 bases from J, with 16 bases in between. The CDR3 nucleotides are TGTGCCAGCGGGGGCAGGGAGACTCCCAAAAACATTCAGTACTTC. Amino acids: CASGGRETPKNIQYF.

The table lists this clone with a few counts. V and J are TRBV10-1 and TRBJ2-2; 9 nucleotides align to TRBD1. The CDR3 spans 15 residues. The V segment lost 0 bases and the J segment 6 bases; nucleotides outside the gene matches: 2. Germline CDR1 is WNHNN and CDR2 is SYGVQD (reference sequence). CDR3 DNA sequence: TGCGCCAGCAGTGAGTCGACAGGGGGGGCCGGGGAGCTGTTTTTT. It specifies CASSESTGGAGELFF.

The CDR3 spells CASSPRTGRNEQYF. As DNA, the CDR3 is TGTGCCAGTAGTCCCCGGACAGGGCGCAACGAGCAGTACTTC. The V gene is TRBV19, the J gene TRBJ2-7, with 8 bases identical to TRBD1. The CDR3 totals 14 residues. Trimming cost V 5 bases and J 5 bases; bases outside gene matches: 8. Germline values: CDR1 LNHDA, CDR2 SQIVND (reference sequence).

V and J are TRBV6-5 and TRBJ1-4; D is ambiguous. This CDR3 is built from 14 residues. Germline CDR1 reads MNHEY; CDR2 reads SVGAGI. V was shortened by 7 bases and J by 7 bases, with 16 bases between the two germline ends. The CDR3 region is CASTSRTNSEKLFF. CDR3 in DNA: TGTGCCAGCACGTCTCGCACGAATAGTGAAAAACTGTTTTTT.

The chain employs TRBV10-3 and TRBJ2-7; possible D gene TRBD2, 6 bases. With 3 bases removed from V and 0 bases from J, the gap between germline ends came to 15 bases. There are 16 residues in the CDR3. Germline values: CDR1 ENHRY, CDR2 SYGVKD. The CDR3 sequence: CAISDPYGSVSYEQYF. In DNA form, the CDR3 reads TGTGCCATCAGTGACCCCTACGGGAGCGTCTCCTACGAGCAGTACTTC.

The genes are TRBV19 and TRBJ1-4; D not resolved. This CDR3 is 13 amino acids long. CDR1 and CDR2 from the germline V gene are LNHDA and SQIVND (reference sequence). V lost 6 bases and J 2 bases, leaving 7 bases between the germline ends. In DNA form, the CDR3 reads TGTGCCAGTAGCGCCTGGACTAATGAAAAACTGTTTTTT. Protein product: CASSAWTNEKLFF. Using reference TRBV19 and TRBJ1-4 for the parts outside the CDR3, the full variable domain is DGGITQSPKYLFRKEGQNVTLSCEQNLNHDAMYWYRQDPGQGLRLIYYSQIVNDFQKGDIAEGYSVSREKKESFPLTVTSAQKNPTAFYLCASSAWTNEKLFFGSGTQLSVL.

The chain combines TRBV29-1 with TRBJ1-2; D possibly corresponds to TRBD1 (5 bases). The CDR3 totals 13 residues. Trimming cost V 5 bases and J 4 bases, with 14 bases left between them. The V gene's germline CDR1 is SQVTM and CDR2 ANQGSEA. CDR3: CSVQRGLGYGYTF. Here the CDR3 DNA reads TGCAGCGTTCAGAGGGGACTAGGCTATGGCTACACCTTC.

The chain carries TRBV5-1 and TRBJ1-1; unclear D gene. The CDR3 is made up of 14 amino acids. The ends were cut back, 1 base at V and 1 base at J, with 8 bases in the middle. Germline V gives CDR1 SGHRS, CDR2 YFSETQ. Written as DNA, the CDR3 is TGCGCCAGCAGCTTGACCTATGGGAACACTGAAGCTTTCTTT. Protein: CASSLTYGNTEAFF. The variable domain in full, completed from reference TRBV5-1 and TRBJ1-1, reads KAGVTQTPRYLIKTRGQQVTLSCSPISGHRSVSWYQQTPGQGLQFLFEYFSETQRNKGNFPGRFSGRQFSNSRSEMNVSTLELGDSALYLCASSLTYGNTEAFFGQGTRLTVV.

The chain recombines TRBV24-1 with TRBJ1-2; no firm D call. V was clipped by 2 bases and J by 4 bases, with 10 bases between them. Germline V CDR1 and CDR2: KGHDR, SFDVKD. This CDR3 region has 14 residues. CDR3 coding DNA: TGTGCCACCAGTGATTCCTCCATCGGCTATGGCTACACCTTC. This encodes CATSDSSIGYGYTF.

The CDR3 loop reads CASSSLAGYSYNEQFF. CDR3 nucleotides: TGTGCCAGCAGTTCCCTAGCGGGGTACTCCTACAATGAGCAGTTCTTC. The V and J genes are TRBV6-4 and TRBJ2-1, with 9 bases that match TRBD2. The CDR3 is 16 amino acids. The V segment lost 5 bases and the J segment 0 bases; nucleotides outside the gene matches: 5. Looked up from germline, CDR1 is MRHNA and CDR2 is SNTAGT.

The chain joins TRBV27 to TRBJ2-7, with D uncertain. CDR1 is MNHEY and CDR2 is SMNVEV in the germline V gene (reference sequence). With 5 bases removed from V and 2 bases from J, the gap between germline ends came to 13 bases. The CDR3 is 14 amino acids. DNA of the CDR3: TGTGCCAGCAGTCCCGCCGGTAGTGCCTACGAGCAGTACTTC. Translating it yields CASSPAGSAYEQYF.

The CDR3 spells CASSLFGRAEQYF. CDR3 sequence (DNA): TGTGCCAGCAGCTTATTTGGGCGGGCCGAGCAGTACTTC. V is TRBV7-9 and J is TRBJ2-7; D is perhaps TRBD2 (5 bases). The CDR3 is 13 residues long. From germline, CDR1 is SEHNR and CDR2 FQNEAQ (reference sequence). V lost 2 bases to trimming and J lost 6 bases, with 11 bases between them.

The V and J genes are TRBV4-1 and TRBJ1-2; no firm D call. CDR3 length: 14 amino acids. V lost 1 base to trimming and J lost 0 bases, with 6 bases between them. The V gene's germline CDR1 is MGHRA and CDR2 YSYEKL. CDR3 loop: CASSQALANYGYTF. In nucleotides, the CDR3 is TGCGCCAGCAGCCAAGCCCTAGCTAACTATGGCTACACCTTC.

The rearrangement joins TRBV5-4 to TRBJ1-1; D remains ambiguous. Trimming shortened V by 5 bases and J by 3 bases, and 11 bases separated the two germline ends. The CDR3 extends over 13 amino acids. Germline CDR1 reads SGHNT; CDR2 reads YYREEE (reference sequence). The CDR3 is CASRPERHTEAFF. The CDR3 DNA is TGTGCCAGCAGGCCGGAGCGGCACACTGAAGCTTTCTTT.

The CDR3 sequence: CATSRDLRGWNEQFF. The CDR3 DNA follows: TGTGCCACCAGCAGAGATCTTCGGGGTTGGAATGAGCAGTTCTTC. The chain uses TRBV15 and TRBJ2-1; weak D call: TRBD2 (5 bases). This CDR3 has 15 residues. Trimming stripped 0 bases from V and 7 bases from J, with 13 bases between. CDR1 and CDR2 (germline): LNHNV, YYDKDF (reference sequence).

The rearrangement uses TRBV18 and TRBJ2-1, with TRBD2 as a possible D gene (6 bases). This CDR3 spans 14 amino acids. Between the trimmed V and J ends, which lost 5 bases and 7 bases, there was a span of 15 bases. Germline loops: CDR1 KGHSH, CDR2 LQKENI. CDR3 coding DNA: TGTGCCAGCTCAGGACCCGGGACTCCGAATGAGCAGTTCTTC. This translates into CASSGPGTPNEQFF. Full variable domain (missing parts from reference TRBV18 and TRBJ2-1): NAGVMQNPRHLVRRRGQEARLRCSPMKGHSHVYWYRQLPEEGLKFMVYLQKENIIDESGMPKERFSAEFPKEGPSILRIQQVVRGDSAAYFCASSGPGTPNEQFFGPGTRLTVL.

The V call is TRBV10-3, the J call TRBJ1-4; the D is unclear. The germline V gene has CDR1 ENHRY and CDR2 SYGVKD. Trimming took off 10 bases at V and 3 bases at J, with 15 bases between the two ends. The CDR3 loop spans 14 amino acids. CDR3 sequence (DNA): TGTGCCACTCCTTGTCCCTCCCCTAATGAAAAACTGTTTTTT. This gives the protein CATPCPSPNEKLFF.

This sequence joins TRBV6-2 or TRBV6-3 and TRBJ1-1; D might be TRBD1 (5 bases). The CDR3 loop spans 14 amino acids. V shed 4 bases and J shed 2 bases, with 11 bases lying between them. CDR1 and CDR2 (germline): MNHEY, SVGEGT. In nucleotides, the CDR3 is TGTGCCAGCAGTTTTCTAGGGGTTAACACTGAAGCTTTCTTT. It encodes CASSFLGVNTEAFF.

The chain employs TRBV5-1 and TRBJ1-1; D may be TRBD1 (6 bases). The ends were cut back, 4 bases at V and 4 bases at J, with 23 bases in the middle. Looked up from germline, CDR1 is SGHRS and CDR2 is YFSETQ. CDR3 length: 17 residues. For the CDR3, the DNA is TGCGCCAGCAGCCCGGCGGGGGCTACTGTAGGGAGCACTGAAGCTTTCTTT. Translation gives CASSPAGATVGSTEAFF.

This clone came up a few times. The J gene is TRBJ2-2, the V gene TRBV19, with 12 bases that match TRBD2. The CDR3 has 20 residues. CDR1 and CDR2 (germline): LNHDA, SQIVND (reference sequence). V shed 5 bases and J 5 bases; nucleotides not matched to a gene: 18. CDR3 sequence: CASSLYSTSGGLSRTGELFF. CDR3 bases: TGTGCCAGTAGTTTATACTCGACTAGCGGGGGCTTAAGTAGGACCGGGGAGCTGTTTTTT.

This clone came up once. Here the CDR3 reads CASSENIAGGPDEQFF. CDR3 nucleotide sequence: TGTGCCAGCAGCGAAAACATAGCGGGAGGGCCGGATGAGCAGTTCTTC. The V call is TRBV7-2, the J call TRBJ2-1; TRBD2 aligns across 11 bases. This CDR3 spans 16 amino acids. Germline values: CDR1 SGHTA, CDR2 FQGNSA. V lost 5 bases to trimming and J lost 8 bases; unmatched junction nucleotides: 11.